Shown below are 9 T cell receptor beta chains from a single sample sequenced in a study of radiotherapy plus CTLA-4 blockade in lung cancer. Repertoires were generated with immunoSEQ multiplex PCR, while TCRdb's copy carries only in-frame clones and drops some. The data show almost 55,000 clones, around four fifths seen once. Specimen: peripheral blood, collected from a patient treated with radiotherapy plus ipilimumab. These receptors were taken from a human donor with non-small cell lung cancer who had a partial response to radiotherapy plus ipilimumab.

The chain joins TRBV29-1 to TRBJ2-2, with a possible D match to TRBD1 (6 bases). Trimming took off 6 bases at V and 3 bases at J, with 14 bases between the two ends. CDR3 size: 14 residues. Germline V gives CDR1 SQVTM, CDR2 ANQGSEA. The CDR3 nucleotides are TGCAGCGTCCGAGACAGGTTTGACACCGGGGAGCTGTTTTTT. It codes for CSVRDRFDTGELFF.

The V and J genes are TRBV27 and TRBJ1-1, with a tentative D call TRBD1 (6 bases). This CDR3 region has 12 residues. V was pared by 5 bases and J by 7 bases, with 11 bases between. The V gene's germline CDR1 is MNHEY and CDR2 SMNVEV (reference sequence). DNA for the CDR3: TGTGCCAGCAGTCCCCAGGGGAATGAAGCTTTCTTT. Translating it yields CASSPQGNEAFF.

This clone was recorded only once. The V and J genes are TRBV11-3 and TRBJ2-3; 8 bases fit TRBD1. The CDR3 consists of 15 residues. The ends lost 4 bases at V and 6 bases at J; junction bases unmatched: 9. Germline-derived CDR1 and CDR2 are SGHNT and YENEEA. CDR3 sequence reads: CASSWGQGAFDTQYF. In nucleotides, the CDR3 is TGTGCCAGCAGCTGGGGGCAGGGGGCTTTTGATACGCAGTATTTT.

This clone was picked up one time. This chain connects TRBV28 to TRBJ2-5, with a weak D call TRBD1 (5 bases). The V end lost 4 bases, the J end lost 7 bases, and 16 bases lay between the germline ends. From germline, CDR1 is MDHEN and CDR2 SYDVKM. The CDR3 runs 14 residues. CDR3 sequence (DNA): TGTGCCAGCAGTTACCAGGGTTATAAGGGGACCCAGTACTTC. This encodes CASSYQGYKGTQYF.

The gene calls are TRBV11-3 and TRBJ2-2; D is ambiguous. V was cut by 1 base and J by 1 base, with 4 bases left in between. The length of the CDR3 is 14 residues. Per the germline V gene, CDR1 is SGHNT and CDR2 is YENEEA. DNA of the CDR3: TGTGCCAGCAGCTTAGGCAGGAACACCGGGGAGCTGTTTTTT. This translates into CASSLGRNTGELFF.

The V call is TRBV7-3, the J call TRBJ1-2; D is possibly TRBD1 (5 bases). V lost 5 bases, J lost 5 bases, and 15 bases lay in between. The CDR3 is made up of 14 amino acids. CDR1 is SGHTA and CDR2 is FQGTGA in the germline V gene. Here the CDR3 reads CASSPGPGAYGYTF. The CDR3 DNA is TGTGCCAGCAGCCCGGGCCCTGGGGCTTATGGCTACACCTTC. Complete variable domain (other parts from reference TRBV7-3 and TRBJ1-2): GAGVSQTPSNKVTEKGKYVELRCDPISGHTALYWYRQSLGQGPEFLIYFQGTGAADDSGLPNDRFFAVRPEGSVSTLKIQRTERGDSAVYLCASSPGPGAYGYTFGSGTRLTVV.

The gene calls are TRBV27 and TRBJ2-1, with 11 nucleotides matching TRBD2. Germline CDR1 and CDR2: MNHEY and SMNVEV (reference sequence). With 1 base clipped from V and 3 bases from J, the junction kept 2 bases outside the gene matches. The CDR3 sequence is 16 residues long. The CDR3 nucleotides are TGTGCCAGCAGTTTATATACTAGCGGGGGCTACAATGAGCAGTTCTTC. As protein: CASSLYTSGGYNEQFF.

The chain recombines TRBV7-8 with TRBJ2-4, with a weak D call TRBD2 (7 bases). CDR1 and CDR2 from the germline V gene are SGHVS and FQNEAQ. V was shortened by 4 bases and J by 3 bases, with 19 bases between the two germline ends. The CDR3 has 17 amino acids. In nucleotides, the CDR3 is TGTGCCAGCAGCTCTAGGGGGGGGTTAGGAGGCAAAAACATTCAGTACTTC. Protein: CASSSRGGLGGKNIQYF.

V usage is TRBV12-1 and J usage is TRBJ2-1; the table's D call, TRBD1, has no DNA check behind it. TRBV12-1 is listed as a pseudogene. This CDR3 is 17 amino acids long. CDR3 sequence reads: CASSTFPGTVAFNEQFF. The DNA of the CDR3 is TGTGCCAGCAGCACATTTCCCGGGACAGTCGCTTTCAATGAGCAGTTCTTC.